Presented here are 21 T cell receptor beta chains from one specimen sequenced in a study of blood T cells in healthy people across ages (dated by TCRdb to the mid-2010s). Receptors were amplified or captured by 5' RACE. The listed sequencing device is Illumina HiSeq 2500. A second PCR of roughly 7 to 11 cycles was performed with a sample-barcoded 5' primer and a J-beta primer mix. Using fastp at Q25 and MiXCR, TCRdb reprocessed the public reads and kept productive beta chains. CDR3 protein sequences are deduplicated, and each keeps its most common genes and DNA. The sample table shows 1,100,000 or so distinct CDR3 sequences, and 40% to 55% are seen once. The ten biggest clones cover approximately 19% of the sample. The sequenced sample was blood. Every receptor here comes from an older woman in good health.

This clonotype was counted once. The CDR3 DNA sequence: TGTGCCAGCAGCTTCGGCGGGGACCGGGGGCAGTTCTTC. This encodes CASSFGGDRGQFF. V is TRBV13 and J is TRBJ2-1; D is possibly TRBD2 (6 bases). This CDR3 contains 13 residues. V was cut by 3 bases and J by 12 bases, with 15 bases left in between. Per germline, CDR1 PRHDT and CDR2 FYEKMQ (reference sequence).

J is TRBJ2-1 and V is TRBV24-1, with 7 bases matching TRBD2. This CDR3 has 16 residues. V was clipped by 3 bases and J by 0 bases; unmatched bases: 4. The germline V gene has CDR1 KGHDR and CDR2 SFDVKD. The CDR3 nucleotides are TGTGCCACCAGTGATCCCACGGGGGGCTCCTACAATGAGCAGTTCTTC. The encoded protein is CATSDPTGGSYNEQFF.

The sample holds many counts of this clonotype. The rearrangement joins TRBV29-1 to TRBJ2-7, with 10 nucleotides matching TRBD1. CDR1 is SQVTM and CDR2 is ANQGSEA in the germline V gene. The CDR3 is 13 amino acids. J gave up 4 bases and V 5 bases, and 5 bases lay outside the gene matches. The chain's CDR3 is CSVSTGGAYEQYF. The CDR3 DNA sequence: TGCAGCGTTTCGACAGGGGGCGCATACGAGCAGTACTTC.

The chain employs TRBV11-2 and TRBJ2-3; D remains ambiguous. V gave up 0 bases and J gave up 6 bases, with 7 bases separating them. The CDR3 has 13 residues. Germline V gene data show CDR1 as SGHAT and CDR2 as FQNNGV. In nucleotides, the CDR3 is TGTGCCAGCAGCTTAGAAGCTATGGATACGCAGTATTTT. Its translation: CASSLEAMDTQYF.

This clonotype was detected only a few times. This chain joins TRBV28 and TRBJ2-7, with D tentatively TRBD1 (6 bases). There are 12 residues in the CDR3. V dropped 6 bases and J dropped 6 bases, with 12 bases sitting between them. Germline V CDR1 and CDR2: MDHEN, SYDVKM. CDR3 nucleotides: TGTGCCAGCAGGAGGGGACACCTCGAGCAGTACTTC. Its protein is CASRRGHLEQYF.

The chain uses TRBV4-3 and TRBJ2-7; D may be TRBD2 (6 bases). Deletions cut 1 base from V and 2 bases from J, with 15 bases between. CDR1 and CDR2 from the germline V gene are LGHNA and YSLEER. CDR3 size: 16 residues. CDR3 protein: CASSQGQGGATYEQYF. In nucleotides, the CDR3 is TGCGCCAGCAGCCAAGGCCAAGGCGGGGCAACCTACGAGCAGTACTTC.

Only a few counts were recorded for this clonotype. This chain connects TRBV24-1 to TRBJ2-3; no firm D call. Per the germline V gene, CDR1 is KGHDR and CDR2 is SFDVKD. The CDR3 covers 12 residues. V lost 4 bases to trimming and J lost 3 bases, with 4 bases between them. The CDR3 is CATSDATDTQYF. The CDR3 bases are TGTGCCACCAGTGACGCTACAGATACGCAGTATTTT.

CDR3 DNA sequence: TGTGCCAGCAGCTTAATGGGAGTTACTGAGCAGTTCTTC. Protein sequence: CASSLMGVTEQFF. The V call is TRBV11-2, the J call TRBJ2-1; D is perhaps TRBD2 (5 bases). Germline-derived CDR1 and CDR2 are SGHAT and FQNNGV. The CDR3 spans 13 residues. V was trimmed by 2 bases and J by 9 bases, leaving 11 bases between them.

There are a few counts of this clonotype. The CDR3 DNA reads as TGTGCCAGCAGTTTAGCGAGGCTGGGACTAGCCAAAAACATTCAGTACTTC. Amino acids: CASSLARLGLAKNIQYF. The gene calls are TRBV12-3 or TRBV12-4 and TRBJ2-4, with D perhaps TRBD2 (6 bases). With 0 bases removed from V and 0 bases from J, the gap between germline ends came to 12 bases. This CDR3 is built from 17 residues.

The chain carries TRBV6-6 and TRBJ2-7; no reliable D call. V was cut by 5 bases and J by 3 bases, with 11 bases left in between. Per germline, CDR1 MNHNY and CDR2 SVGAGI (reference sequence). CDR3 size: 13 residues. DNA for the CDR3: TGTGCCAGCAGTCCAGAGCTCTTCTACGAGCAGTACTTC. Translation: CASSPELFYEQYF.

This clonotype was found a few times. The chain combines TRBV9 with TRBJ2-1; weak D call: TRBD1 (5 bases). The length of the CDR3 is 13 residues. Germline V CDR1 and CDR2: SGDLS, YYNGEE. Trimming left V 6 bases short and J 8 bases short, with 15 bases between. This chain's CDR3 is CASTVLKGDEQFF. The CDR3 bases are TGTGCCAGCACCGTTTTAAAAGGGGATGAGCAGTTCTTC.

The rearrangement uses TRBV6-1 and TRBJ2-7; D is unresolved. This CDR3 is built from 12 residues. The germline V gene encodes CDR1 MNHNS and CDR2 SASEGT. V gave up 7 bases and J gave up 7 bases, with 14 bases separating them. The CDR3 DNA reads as TGTGCCAGCAAAGCCCGGTCGAGTGAGCAGTACTTC. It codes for CASKARSSEQYF.

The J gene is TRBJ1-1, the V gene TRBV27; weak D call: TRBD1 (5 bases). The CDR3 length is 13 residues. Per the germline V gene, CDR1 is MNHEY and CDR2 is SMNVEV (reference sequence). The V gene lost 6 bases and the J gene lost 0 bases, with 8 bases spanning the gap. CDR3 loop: CASRGELNTEAFF. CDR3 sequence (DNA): TGTGCCAGCAGGGGGGAGCTGAACACTGAAGCTTTCTTT.

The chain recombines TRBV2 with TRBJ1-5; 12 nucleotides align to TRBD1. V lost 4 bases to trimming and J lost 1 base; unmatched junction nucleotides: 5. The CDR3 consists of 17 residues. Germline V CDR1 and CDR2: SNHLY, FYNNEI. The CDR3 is CASSVGQGAGSNQPQHF. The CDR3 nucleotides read TGTGCCAGCAGTGTGGGACAGGGGGCAGGGAGCAATCAGCCCCAGCATTTT.

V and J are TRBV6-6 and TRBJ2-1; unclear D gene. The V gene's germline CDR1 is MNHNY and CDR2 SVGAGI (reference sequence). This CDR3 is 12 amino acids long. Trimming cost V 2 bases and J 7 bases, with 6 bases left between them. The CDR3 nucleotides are TGTGCCAGCAGTTACGGAGTTAATGAGCAGTTCTTC. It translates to CASSYGVNEQFF.

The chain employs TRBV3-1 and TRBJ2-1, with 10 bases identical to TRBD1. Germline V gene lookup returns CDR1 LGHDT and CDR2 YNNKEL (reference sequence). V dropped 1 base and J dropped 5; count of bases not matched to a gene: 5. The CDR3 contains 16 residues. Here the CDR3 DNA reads TGTGCCAGCAGCCAAGGAGGGACAGGGGTTAACAATGAGCAGTTCTTC. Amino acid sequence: CASSQGGTGVNNEQFF.

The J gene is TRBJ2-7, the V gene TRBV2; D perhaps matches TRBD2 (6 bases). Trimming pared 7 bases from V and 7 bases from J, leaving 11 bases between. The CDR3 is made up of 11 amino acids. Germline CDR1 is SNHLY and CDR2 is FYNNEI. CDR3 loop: CASMRGEEQYF. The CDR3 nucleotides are TGTGCCAGCATGCGGGGTGAAGAGCAGTACTTC.

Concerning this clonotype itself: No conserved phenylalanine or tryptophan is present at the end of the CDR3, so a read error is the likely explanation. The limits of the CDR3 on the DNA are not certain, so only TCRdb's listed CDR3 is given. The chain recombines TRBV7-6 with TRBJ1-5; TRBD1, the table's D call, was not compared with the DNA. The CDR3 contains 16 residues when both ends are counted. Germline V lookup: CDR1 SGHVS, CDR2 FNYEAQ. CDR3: CASSLGTGARNQPQHL.

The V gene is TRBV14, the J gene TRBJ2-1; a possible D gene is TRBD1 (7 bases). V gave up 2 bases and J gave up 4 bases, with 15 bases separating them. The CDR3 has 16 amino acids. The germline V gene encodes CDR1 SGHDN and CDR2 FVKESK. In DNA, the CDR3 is TGTGCCAGCAGCCAACGAGGGGGGACAGCTTACAATGAGCAGTTCTTC. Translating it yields CASSQRGGTAYNEQFF.

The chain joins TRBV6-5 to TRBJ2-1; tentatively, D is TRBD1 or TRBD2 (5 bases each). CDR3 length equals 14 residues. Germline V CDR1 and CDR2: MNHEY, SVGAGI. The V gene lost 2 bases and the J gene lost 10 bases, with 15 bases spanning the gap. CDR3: CASSYTRQTIEQFF. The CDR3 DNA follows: TGTGCCAGCAGTTACACAAGACAGACTATAGAGCAGTTCTTC.

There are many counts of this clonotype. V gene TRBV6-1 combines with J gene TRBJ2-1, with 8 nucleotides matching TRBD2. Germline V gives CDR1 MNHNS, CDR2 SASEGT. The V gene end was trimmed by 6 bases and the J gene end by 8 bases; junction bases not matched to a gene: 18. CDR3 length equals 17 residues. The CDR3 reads CASSQLSSGTSGHEQFF. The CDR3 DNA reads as TGTGCCAGCAGCCAACTCTCTTCCGGGACTAGTGGGCATGAGCAGTTCTTC.